This T cell receptor (beta chain) derives from a study of cytomegalovirus exposure and HLA in healthy donors. Whole-study findings and limits: Among immune exposure information, only CMV serostatus was available. Diagnosis of cytomegalovirus status made by the classifier reportedly showed high specificity and sensitivity. In an earlier analysis, about 87% or about 30%: the productive usage of most TCR beta V segments.

As concerns this clone: The antigen is unknown.

Use of 60 Vbeta and 13 Jbeta primers characterized the PCR. Libraries were prepared by immunoSEQ multiplex PCR; TCRdb keeps only in-frame clonotypes and omits some of them. The table includes about 120,000 clones, roughly four fifths detected once. V was clipped by 4 bases and J by 5 bases, with 16 bases between them. The CDR3 has 14 amino acids. From germline, CDR1 is SGHRS and CDR2 YFSETQ. The sequence derives from a woman aged 18-35 years in good health and CMV-seronegative. Specimen: PBMCs. This chain joins TRBV5-1 and TRBJ2-7, with D perhaps TRBD2 (6 bases). CDR3 coding DNA: TGCGCCAGCAGCCGAGCCTACGGGGAGGACGAGCAGTACTTC. Translation gives CASSRAYGEDEQYF.